A single sample is the source of the 7 T cell receptor beta chains below, sequenced in a study of blood T cell repertoires in COVID-19. The data were produced by immunoSEQ multiplex PCR, yet TCRdb's version contains in-frame clones alone and is incomplete. Counted here are 150,000 to 180,000 clones, about 86% occurring once; the ten biggest clones make up around 32%. The source material was peripheral blood. The origin of the receptors is a woman in her fifties or sixties with acute or convalescent COVID-19.

This sequence joins TRBV27 and TRBJ2-7, with a tentative D call TRBD1 (6 bases). The germline V gene has CDR1 MNHEY and CDR2 SMNVEV (reference sequence). With 2 bases removed from V and 5 bases from J, the gap between germline ends came to 19 bases. This CDR3 region has 16 residues. This CDR3 is CASSLLRGRGNDEQYF. For the CDR3, the DNA is TGTGCCAGCAGTTTACTGAGAGGCAGGGGCAACGACGAGCAGTACTTC.

This clone appeared a single time. The chain employs TRBV28 and TRBJ1-2; 9 bases fit TRBD1. Germline assignment: CDR1 MDHEN and CDR2 SYDVKM. V trimming: 7 bases; J trimming: 2 bases; junction bases outside the gene matches: 8. The CDR3 contains 15 residues. CDR3 in DNA: TGTGCCAGCACCAGGGGACAGGGAGCAAACTATGGCTACACCTTC. It translates to CASTRGQGANYGYTF.

This clone occurred a few times. V usage is TRBV20-1 and J usage is TRBJ2-1, with 11 positions matching TRBD2. CDR3 length: 11 residues. Germline V gives CDR1 DFQATT, CDR2 SNEGSKA (reference sequence). Trimming cost V 5 bases and J 12 bases; bases outside gene matches: 3. Here the CDR3 reads CSADSGGGQFF. Here the CDR3 DNA reads TGCAGTGCTGATAGCGGGGGGGGGCAGTTCTTC.

The gene calls are TRBV30 and TRBJ1-1, with TRBD1 as a possible D gene (5 bases). Trimming removed 4 bases from V and 1 base from J, with 16 bases in between. The CDR3 runs 15 residues. Germline V gene lookup returns CDR1 GTSNPN and CDR2 SVGIG (reference sequence). The CDR3 spells CAWTQHLGQNTEAFF. CDR3 nucleotide sequence: TGTGCCTGGACCCAACACCTTGGACAGAACACTGAAGCTTTCTTT.

This chain joins TRBV7-9 and TRBJ2-5, with a weak D call TRBD1 (6 bases). This CDR3 has 14 residues. Trimming took 3 bases from V and 2 from J, leaving 10 bases between them. The germline gives CDR1 SEHNR, CDR2 FQNEAQ (reference sequence). The CDR3 spells CASSFNRAQETQYF. The CDR3 DNA reads TGTGCCAGCAGCTTCAACAGGGCTCAAGAGACCCAGTACTTC.

This clone has more than one count but fewer than ten. CDR3 nucleotide sequence: TGTGCCAGCAGCTTAGGTGGGGGCACGTCAAATGGCTACACCTTC. Protein: CASSLGGGTSNGYTF. V usage is TRBV7-2 and J usage is TRBJ1-2, with a weak D call TRBD1 (6 bases). CDR3 length: 15 amino acids. V was shortened by 1 base and J by 6 bases, with 15 bases between the two germline ends. The germline CDR1 and CDR2 sequences are SGHTA and FQGNSA. Filled out from reference TRBV7-2 and TRBJ1-2, the complete variable domain reads GAGVSQSPSNKVTEKGKDVELRCDPISGHTALYWYRQSLGQGLEFLIYFQGNSAPDKSGLPSDRFSAERTGGSVSTLTIQRTQQEDSAVYLCASSLGGGTSNGYTFGSGTRLTVV.

This clone was counted once. This sample includes further DNA sequences coding for the same CDR3. This chain joins TRBV28 and TRBJ1-3; D perhaps matches TRBD1 (5 bases). V shed 2 bases and J shed 1 base, with 6 bases lying between them. Germline V lookup: CDR1 MDHEN, CDR2 SYDVKM. This CDR3 is 14 amino acids long. The CDR3 DNA follows: TGTGCCAGCAGTTTAGGGGGGTCTGGAAACACCATATATTTT. Translated, it gives CASSLGGSGNTIYF.